The clone carrying this TCR beta chain turned up a few times. The protocol was immunoSEQ multiplex PCR, while the TCRdb copy is restricted to in-frame clones and leaves out a portion. The sample comprises 38,000 or so clones, 70% to 90% of which are singletons, and approximately 2.4% rests with the top ten. The sample originates from a study of PD-L1 blockade in urothelial cancer. Study-level information: Twenty-five of 29 patients were males with bladder-origin urothelial cancer. As for prior chemotherapy regimens, patients had received 0 to 3. Investigators checked blood 3 weeks (second dose) and 6 weeks after treatment start.

The V end lost 0 bases, the J end lost 4 bases, and 13 bases lay between the germline ends. Germline V gene data show CDR1 as MGHRA and CDR2 as YSYEKL. The CDR3 sequence is 15 residues long. Time point specified: peripheral blood 6 weeks after treatment start. The receptor's source is a man between 65 and 80 years old with urothelial cancer. The sequences come from PBMCs, collected around atezolizumab (anti-PD-L1) treatment. J is TRBJ2-7 and V is TRBV4-1, with a weak D call TRBD2 (7 bases). The CDR3, as DNA: TGCGCCAGCAGCCAAGATGGGGGGGGGACATACGAGCAGTACTTC. It is translated as CASSQDGGGTYEQYF.